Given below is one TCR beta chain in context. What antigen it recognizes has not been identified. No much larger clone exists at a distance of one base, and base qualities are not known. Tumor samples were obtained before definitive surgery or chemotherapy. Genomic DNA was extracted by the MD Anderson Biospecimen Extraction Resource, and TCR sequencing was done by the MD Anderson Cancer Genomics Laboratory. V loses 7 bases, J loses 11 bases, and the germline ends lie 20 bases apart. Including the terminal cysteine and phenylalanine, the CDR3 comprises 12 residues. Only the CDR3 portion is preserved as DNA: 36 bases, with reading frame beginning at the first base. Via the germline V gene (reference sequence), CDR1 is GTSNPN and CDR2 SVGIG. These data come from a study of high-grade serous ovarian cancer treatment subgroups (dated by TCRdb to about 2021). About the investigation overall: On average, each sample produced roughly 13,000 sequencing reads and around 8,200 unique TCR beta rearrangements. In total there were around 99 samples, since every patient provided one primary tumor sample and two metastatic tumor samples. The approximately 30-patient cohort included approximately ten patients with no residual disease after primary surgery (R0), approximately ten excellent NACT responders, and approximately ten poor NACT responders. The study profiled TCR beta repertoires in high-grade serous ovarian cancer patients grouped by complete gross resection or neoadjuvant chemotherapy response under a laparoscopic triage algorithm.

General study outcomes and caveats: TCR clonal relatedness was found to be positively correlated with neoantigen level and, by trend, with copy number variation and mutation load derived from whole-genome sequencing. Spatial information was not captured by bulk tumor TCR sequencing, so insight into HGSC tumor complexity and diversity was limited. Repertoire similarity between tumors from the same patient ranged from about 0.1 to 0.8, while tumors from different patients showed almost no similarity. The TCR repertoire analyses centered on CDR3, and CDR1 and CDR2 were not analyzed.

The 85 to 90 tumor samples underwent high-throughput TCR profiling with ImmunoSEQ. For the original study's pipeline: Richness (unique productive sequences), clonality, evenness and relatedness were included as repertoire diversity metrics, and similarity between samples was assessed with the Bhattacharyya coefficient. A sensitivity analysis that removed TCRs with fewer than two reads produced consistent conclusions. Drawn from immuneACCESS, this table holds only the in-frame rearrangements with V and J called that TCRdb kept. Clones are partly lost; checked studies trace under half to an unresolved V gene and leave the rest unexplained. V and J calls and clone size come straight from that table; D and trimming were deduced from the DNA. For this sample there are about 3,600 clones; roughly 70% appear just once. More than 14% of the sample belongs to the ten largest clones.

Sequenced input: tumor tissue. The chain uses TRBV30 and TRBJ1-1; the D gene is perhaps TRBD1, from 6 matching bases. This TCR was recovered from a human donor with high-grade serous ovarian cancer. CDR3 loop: CAYRARPYRAFF. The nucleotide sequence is TGTGCCTACAGGGCCCGACCTTATCGGGCTTTCTTT.